What follows is one TCR beta chain and its context. The antigen remains undetermined. In the CD4+ fraction, cells were divided into CD45RA+ naive and CD45RA-negative memory subsets. This sample stems from a study of shared clonotypes between healthy human individuals. Study conclusions and caveats: How much donors shared clonotypes was expected to be affected by sequencing depth.

Germline lookup yields CDR1 SGHRS and CDR2 YFSETQ. This CDR3 contains 14 residues. Trimming took 4 bases from V and 2 from J, leaving 12 bases between them. Assay used: immunoSEQ multiplex PCR; TCRdb lists only in-frame clones, some missing. The sample shows 1.5 million to 1.9 million clones, under 99% of them seen only once. The sequenced material came from naive CD4+ T cells sorted from blood. Subset indicated: CD45RA+ positively selected. This TCR was sampled from a man aged 30 to 45 in good health. The chain employs TRBV5-1 and TRBJ2-5; D is perhaps TRBD1 (6 bases). For the CDR3, the DNA is TGCGCCAGCAGCATAGGACAGAGACAAGAGACCCAGTACTTC. Amino acids: CASSIGQRQETQYF. The full variable domain, completed using reference TRBV5-1 and TRBJ2-5, is KAGVTQTPRYLIKTRGQQVTLSCSPISGHRSVSWYQQTPGQGLQFLFEYFSETQRNKGNFPGRFSGRQFSNSRSEMNVSTLELGDSALYLCASSIGQRQETQYFGPGTRLLVL.